The next 26 T cell receptor beta chains were all read from a single sample in a study of blood T cell repertoires in COVID-19. Only in-frame clones appear in the TCRdb table, and some are missing; sequencing was by immunoSEQ multiplex PCR. The sample includes 120,000 to 150,000 clones, just over 85% of them seen just once. Sequencing was performed on peripheral blood. The receptors were gathered from a woman aged 55-69 years with acute or convalescent COVID-19.

The chain employs TRBV7-7 and TRBJ2-3; D not certain. Germline assignment: CDR1 SSHAT and CDR2 FNYEAQ (reference sequence). The CDR3 has 12 amino acids. CDR3 sequence (DNA): TGTGCTAGCCCGGCCAGGCTTAATACGCAGTATTTT. It translates to CASPARLNTQYF.

The chain carries TRBV6-2 or TRBV6-3 and TRBJ1-2; 8 bases fit TRBD1. V lost 4 bases, J lost 7 bases, and 2 bases stayed unmatched. Looked up from germline, CDR1 is MNHEY and CDR2 is SVGEGT. This CDR3 has 12 residues. The CDR3 region has the DNA TGTGCCAGCAGTTGGACAGGGAGTGGCTACACCTTC. Translated: CASSWTGSGYTF.

The V gene is TRBV4-1, the J gene TRBJ1-2; 10 nucleotides match TRBD1. The J segment lost 4 bases and the V segment lost 3 bases, leaving 8 bases of the junction unmatched. CDR1 MGHRA and CDR2 YSYEKL come from the germline V gene. The CDR3 is made up of 16 amino acids. The CDR3 sequence is CASSQGGDRGVYGYTF. CDR3 nucleotides: TGCGCCAGCAGCCAGGGGGGGGACAGGGGTGTCTATGGCTACACCTTC.

The chain employs TRBV7-9 and TRBJ1-1; D is possibly TRBD1 (5 bases). Trimming shortened V by 2 bases and J by 1 base, and 11 bases separated the two germline ends. Germline V gene data show CDR1 as SEHNR and CDR2 as FQNEAQ (reference sequence). The CDR3 runs to 15 residues. CDR3 sequence reads: CASSLLGEANTEAFF. DNA of the CDR3: TGTGCCAGCAGCTTATTGGGGGAGGCGAACACTGAAGCTTTCTTT.

The chain employs TRBV7-2 and TRBJ2-3; 11 bases are a match to TRBD2. The CDR3 is 14 residues long. Trimming cost V 3 bases and J 6 bases; bases outside gene matches: 2. Germline loops: CDR1 SGHTA, CDR2 FQGNSA. The DNA for the CDR3 is TGTGCCAGCAGCTTCCGACTAGCGGGGGATACGCAGTATTTT. It specifies CASSFRLAGDTQYF.

The rearrangement uses TRBV6-2 or TRBV6-3 and TRBJ1-1; the match to TRBD1 covers 8 bases. V trimming: 2 bases; J trimming: 4 bases; junction bases outside the gene matches: 3. This CDR3 is built from 14 residues. Germline V gives CDR1 MNHEY, CDR2 SVGEGT. The CDR3: CASSYSRGPTEAFF. The CDR3 nucleotides read TGTGCCAGCAGTTACAGCAGGGGGCCCACTGAAGCTTTCTTT.

Points on this clone: A read error may produce the germline difference seen at one junction end. This sequence joins TRBV7-2 and TRBJ1-3; D not certain. This CDR3 has 14 amino acids. The germline V gene encodes CDR1 SGHTA and CDR2 FQGNSA. CDR3 DNA sequence: TGTGCCAGCAGCCTAGCTCTCTCTGGAAACACCATATATTTT. As protein: CASSLALSGNTIYF.

V usage is TRBV5-1 and J usage is TRBJ2-1, with TRBD2 as a possible D gene (5 bases). The CDR3 contains 15 residues. Germline V gene data show CDR1 as SGHRS and CDR2 as YFSETQ. Trimming pared 5 bases from V and 4 bases from J, leaving 16 bases between. The CDR3 bases are TGCGCCAGCAGAGTCGGACTTCATCCTTACAATGAGCAGTTCTTC. Amino acid sequence: CASRVGLHPYNEQFF.

V usage is TRBV7-9 and J usage is TRBJ2-7, with TRBD1 identical over 11 bases. This CDR3 contains 15 residues. Germline CDR1 SEHNR, CDR2 FQNEAQ (reference sequence). V shed 5 bases, J shed 5 bases, and the junction held 8 bases outside the gene matches. CDR3: CASSIGQGAINEQYF. In DNA, the CDR3 is TGTGCCAGCAGCATAGGACAGGGGGCTATCAACGAGCAGTACTTC.

CDR3: CASSPVFGKGRDTNEKLFF. The CDR3 DNA follows: TGTGCCAGCAGTCCAGTTTTTGGGAAGGGCAGGGATACTAATGAAAAACTGTTTTTT. The chain joins TRBV28 to TRBJ1-4, with D maybe TRBD1 (5 bases). This CDR3 spans 19 amino acids. Germline lookup yields CDR1 MDHEN and CDR2 SYDVKM. The V gene lost 5 bases and the J gene lost 2 bases, with 24 bases spanning the gap.

This chain links TRBV20-1 with TRBJ1-2; 7 nucleotides align to TRBD1. Germline CDR1 DFQATT, CDR2 SNEGSKA (reference sequence). The V gene end was trimmed by 6 bases and the J gene end by 4 bases; junction bases not matched to a gene: 2. CDR3 length: 11 residues. The CDR3 DNA is TGCAGTGCCTGGGACAGCTATGGCTACACCTTC. This sequence encodes CSAWDSYGYTF.

A few counts support this clone. V usage is TRBV6-5 and J usage is TRBJ1-1, with TRBD1 identical over 7 bases. V lost 5 bases to trimming and J lost 0 bases; unmatched junction nucleotides: 6. There are 15 residues in the CDR3. Germline assignment: CDR1 MNHEY and CDR2 SVGAGI. The CDR3 nucleotides are TGTGCCAGCAGTCCACGGGGACAGCTGAACACTGAAGCTTTCTTT. Amino acid sequence: CASSPRGQLNTEAFF.

The sample holds one count of this clone. The chain links TRBV28 to TRBJ1-2, with TRBD1 identical over 7 bases. With 1 base clipped from V and 7 bases from J, the junction kept 3 bases outside the gene matches. The CDR3 sequence is 13 residues long. Germline V CDR1 and CDR2: MDHEN, SYDVKM. The CDR3 nucleotides read TGTGCCAGCAGTTTATACAGGGGTGGTGGCTACACCTTC. This sequence encodes CASSLYRGGGYTF.

The J gene is TRBJ1-2, the V gene TRBV4-3; D is possibly TRBD1 (6 bases). The V gene lost 4 bases and the J gene lost 7 bases, with 13 bases spanning the gap. The CDR3 contains 13 residues. Per germline, CDR1 LGHNA and CDR2 YSLEER. CDR3 DNA sequence: TGCGCCAGCAGCCTCAGGGGTTCCAGTGGCTACACCTTC. Encoded protein: CASSLRGSSGYTF.

The CDR3 spells CASSPTSGPYNEQFF. CDR3 DNA sequence: TGTGCCAGCAGCCCTACTAGCGGACCGTACAATGAGCAGTTCTTC. The chain recombines TRBV7-2 with TRBJ2-1; 8 bases match TRBD2. With V trimmed by 5 bases and J by 4 bases, 7 bases remained unmatched. This CDR3 is built from 15 residues. The germline gives CDR1 SGHTA, CDR2 FQGNSA. Complete variable domain (other parts from reference TRBV7-2 and TRBJ2-1): GAGVSQSPSNKVTEKGKDVELRCDPISGHTALYWYRQSLGQGLEFLIYFQGNSAPDKSGLPSDRFSAERTGGSVSTLTIQRTQQEDSAVYLCASSPTSGPYNEQFFGPGTRLTVL.

V is TRBV11-2 and J is TRBJ1-2, with a possible D match to TRBD1 (5 bases). The V end lost 5 bases, the J end lost 8 bases, and 15 bases lay between the germline ends. CDR3 length equals 13 residues. CDR1 SGHAT and CDR2 FQNNGV come from the germline V gene. The CDR3 reads CASSPGMVDGYTF. The CDR3 DNA is TGTGCCAGCAGCCCAGGGATGGTGGACGGCTACACCTTC.

The chain carries TRBV30 and TRBJ2-5; 10 bases align to TRBD2. The V segment lost 4 bases and the J segment 5 bases; nucleotides outside the gene matches: 7. Germline V gene lookup returns CDR1 GTSNPN and CDR2 SVGIG (reference sequence). The CDR3 consists of 14 residues. DNA for the CDR3: TGTGCCTGGACCCCGGGACTAGCGATCGAGACCCAGTACTTC. It encodes CAWTPGLAIETQYF.

This chain uses TRBV5-8 with TRBJ1-5, with 7 bases fitting TRBD1. V was pared by 2 bases and J by 0 bases, with 8 bases of the junction left unmatched. CDR3 length equals 17 residues. Germline lookup yields CDR1 SGHTS and CDR2 YDEGEE. CDR3 DNA sequence: TGTGCCAGCAGCTTCGGACAGGACTCATATAGCAATCAGCCCCAGCATTTT. The encoded protein is CASSFGQDSYSNQPQHF.

The CDR3: CASRIRGSYNSPLHF. The CDR3 region has the DNA TGTGCCAGCAGGATACGAGGATCCTATAATTCACCCCTCCACTTT. The V gene is TRBV7-2, the J gene TRBJ1-6; D not certain. Per germline, CDR1 SGHTA and CDR2 FQGNSA. The CDR3 covers 15 residues. The V end lost 6 bases, the J end lost 1 base, and 10 bases lay between the germline ends.

The chain has TRBV5-8 and TRBJ2-1; 10 bases agree with TRBD2. The CDR3 length is 16 residues. Germline-derived CDR1 and CDR2 are SGHTS and YDEGEE. V lost 3 bases to trimming and J lost 4 bases; unmatched junction nucleotides: 7. CDR3 coding DNA: TGTGCCAGCAGCTCCGGACTAGCGGCCTCATACAATGAGCAGTTCTTC. Amino acid sequence: CASSSGLAASYNEQFF. Together with reference TRBV5-8 and TRBJ2-1, the CDR3 gives the full variable domain: EAGVTQSPTHLIKTRGQQATLRCSPISGHTSVYWYQQALGLGLQFLLWYDEGEERNRGNFPPRFSGRQFPNYSSELNVNALELEDSALYLCASSSGLAASYNEQFFGPGTRLTVL.

Here the CDR3 reads CASSLDGQTYEQFF. In DNA, the CDR3 is TGTGCCAGCAGCTTAGATGGACAGACTTATGAGCAGTTCTTC. V usage is TRBV7-2 and J usage is TRBJ2-1, with D possibly TRBD1 on 6 matching bases. CDR3 length: 14 residues. V gave up 1 base and J gave up 8 bases, with 12 bases separating them. Germline-derived CDR1 and CDR2 are SGHTA and FQGNSA.

The V call is TRBV5-1, the J call TRBJ1-5; 12 bases agree with TRBD1. V shed 4 bases, J shed 4 bases, and the junction held 6 bases outside the gene matches. The CDR3 extends over 16 amino acids. The germline V gene encodes CDR1 SGHRS and CDR2 YFSETQ. The CDR3 sequence: CASSAGTGGLNQPQHF. CDR3 nucleotides: TGCGCCAGCAGCGCCGGGACAGGGGGCTTAAATCAGCCCCAGCATTTT.

The V and J genes are TRBV19 and TRBJ2-5, with 9 bases matching TRBD1. The CDR3 extends over 16 amino acids. V lost 3 bases to trimming and J lost 5 bases; unmatched junction nucleotides: 10. In germline, CDR1 is LNHDA, CDR2 SQIVND (reference sequence). This CDR3 is CASSITGGANLETQYF. The CDR3 nucleotides read TGTGCCAGTAGTATTACAGGGGGCGCGAATTTGGAGACCCAGTACTTC.

This chain joins TRBV3-1 (or the pseudogene TRBV3-2) and TRBJ2-2, with TRBD2 as a possible D gene (5 bases). This CDR3 spans 13 amino acids. Per germline, CDR1 LGHDT and CDR2 YNNKEL (reference sequence). V lost 6 bases and J 7 bases, leaving 12 bases between the germline ends. CDR3 nucleotide sequence: TGTGCCAGCAGGCGGAAAGGAGGCGGGGAGCTGTTTTTT. This sequence encodes CASRRKGGGELFF.

The CDR3 sequence: CASSQDRSEETQYF. DNA for the CDR3: TGCGCCAGCAGCCAAGATCGGTCGGAAGAGACCCAGTACTTC. This rearrangement joins TRBV4-1 to TRBJ2-5, with D unresolved. The V end lost 0 bases, the J end lost 3 bases, and 8 bases lay between the germline ends. Germline CDR1 is MGHRA and CDR2 is YSYEKL. The CDR3 loop spans 14 amino acids.

The rearrangement uses TRBV3-1 (or the pseudogene TRBV3-2) and TRBJ1-5, with D perhaps TRBD1 (5 bases). The CDR3 contains 15 residues. Germline V CDR1 and CDR2: LGHDT, YNNKEL (reference sequence). V lost 2 bases, J lost 2 bases, and 10 bases lay in between. This CDR3 is CASSQLGGRNQPQHF. In DNA form, the CDR3 reads TGTGCCAGCAGCCAACTGGGGGGTCGCAATCAGCCCCAGCATTTT.